This T cell receptor beta chain was captured in a study of cytomegalovirus exposure and HLA in healthy donors. Germline lookup yields CDR1 MNHEY and CDR2 SMNVEV (reference sequence). The CDR3 runs 15 residues. After removal of 2 bases from V and 6 bases from J, the junction contained 5 bases not matched to a gene. These donors, healthy bone marrow donors, were studied. With regard to this clone: The antigen is not known.

The primer mix had 60 Vbeta and 13 Jbeta primers. Using immunoSEQ multiplex PCR, the repertoire was profiled, and TCRdb retains in-frame clones only, with some absent. The top ten clones hold less than 3% of a sample with just over 200,000 clones, under 70% of them seen once. Study results and limitations: Prior analysis indicated that the majority of TCR beta V segments exhibited productivity approximately 87% or approximately 30% of the time.

Specimen: PBMCs. J is TRBJ2-3 and V is TRBV27; 10 bases fit TRBD2. This sequence was found in a man between 35 and 55 years old in good health and CMV-seropositive. The CDR3 nucleotides read TGTGCCAGCAGTTTAAGCACTAGCGGGGTGGATACGCAGTATTTT. This translates into CASSLSTSGVDTQYF.